The 15 T cell receptor beta chains in this list originate from one sample, sequenced in a study of identical twins listed by TCRdb under 2016. The receptor library was made with 5' RACE. Instrument on record: Illumina HiSeq 2000. TCRdb reprocessed the public reads (quality trimming at Q25 with fastp, clone calling with MiXCR) and kept in-frame beta chains. Each entry merges the rows of one CDR3 protein and shows their most common DNA and genes. The sample table contains some 730,000 distinct CDR3 sequences; only one count was recorded for roughly 20% of them. Under 15% of the sample is in the top ten clones. The same data also went into a second study, on T cells expressing NK-cell markers.

Sequences were obtained from PBMCs. These receptors all come from a woman in her late teens or twenties in good health.

The CDR3 is CASSLGAWDTQYF. CDR3 DNA: TGTGCCAGCAGCTTAGGAGCCTGGGATACGCAGTATTTT. This chain uses TRBV7-8 with TRBJ2-3; D call uncertain. Germline V lookup: CDR1 SGHVS, CDR2 FQNEAQ. The V gene lost 1 base and the J gene lost 6 bases, with 8 bases spanning the gap. There are 13 residues in the CDR3.

Only a few counts were recorded for this clonotype. The chain carries TRBV24-1 and TRBJ2-7; D is undetermined. This CDR3 comprises 15 residues. Trimming stripped 4 bases from V and 3 bases from J, with 15 bases between. The germline gives CDR1 KGHDR, CDR2 SFDVKD. This CDR3 reads CATSDGSSGNYEQYF. CDR3 nucleotides: TGTGCCACCAGTGACGGGTCCTCTGGGAACTACGAGCAGTACTTC.

This clonotype was counted only a few times. The genes are TRBV20-1 and TRBJ2-3, with 14 bases fitting TRBD2. The CDR3 loop spans 14 amino acids. Germline V gene sequence: CDR1 DFQATT, CDR2 SNEGSKA (reference sequence). J was trimmed by 5 bases and V by 6 bases; bases with no gene match: 4. CDR3 protein: CSAPGLAGVDTQYF. CDR3 DNA sequence: TGCAGTGCCCCGGGACTAGCGGGAGTAGATACGCAGTATTTT.

This clonotype was seen a few times. V is TRBV12-3 or TRBV12-4 and J is TRBJ2-5, with 9 bases lining up with TRBD2. V lost 0 bases, J lost 4 bases, and 6 bases stayed unmatched. The CDR3 totals 16 residues. CDR3 DNA: TGTGCCAGCAGTTTAGCGGGACTAGCTGGGGTAGAGACCCAGTACTTC. It yields the protein CASSLAGLAGVETQYF.

With regard to this clonotype: Without the conserved terminal phenylalanine or tryptophan, this CDR3 likely stems from a read error. The chain recombines TRBV10-1 with TRBJ2-3; D is perhaps TRBD1 (6 bases). The CDR3 is 16 residues long. Between the trimmed V and J ends, which lost 2 bases and 0 bases, there was a span of 12 bases. Germline V lookup: CDR1 WNHNN, CDR2 SYGVQD (reference sequence). The CDR3 DNA reads TGCGCCAGCAGTGAGACAGGGCGCCGAAGCACAGATACGCAGTATCTT. It yields the protein CASSETGRRSTDTQYL.

This clonotype was seen only a few times. This chain connects TRBV4-2 to TRBJ2-7; perhaps TRBD2 as D (6 bases). The CDR3 length is 15 residues. Germline V gene data show CDR1 as LGHNA and CDR2 as YNFKEQ. The V end lost 0 bases, the J end lost 0 bases, and 9 bases lay between the germline ends. CDR3 residues: CASSQDAGFSYEQYF. As DNA, the CDR3 is TGTGCCAGCAGCCAAGATGCGGGGTTCTCCTACGAGCAGTACTTC.

This clonotype was recorded a few times. The chain carries TRBV5-1 and TRBJ1-1, with no clear D. The CDR3 is 13 residues long. CDR1 and CDR2 (germline): SGHRS, YFSETQ. V shed 0 bases and J shed 4 bases, with 7 bases lying between them. The CDR3 loop reads CASSLDPITEAFF. The CDR3 DNA is TGCGCCAGCAGCTTGGACCCTATCACTGAAGCTTTCTTT.

This clonotype has ten or more counts. The rearrangement joins TRBV5-6 to TRBJ2-3; no firm D call. The CDR3 runs to 12 residues. In germline, CDR1 is SGHDT, CDR2 YYEEEE. Trimming removed 2 bases from V and 5 bases from J, with 6 bases in between. This CDR3 reads CASSFSGDTQYF. The CDR3 coding sequence is TGTGCCAGCAGCTTCTCCGGAGATACGCAGTATTTT.

This chain connects TRBV7-3 to TRBJ1-1; D uncertain. CDR3 length: 13 residues. CDR1 is SGHTA, CDR2 FQGTGA, per germline. The V gene lost 0 bases and the J gene lost 5 bases, with 7 bases spanning the gap. CDR3: CASSLTSRTEAFF. DNA for the CDR3: TGTGCCAGCAGCTTAACGAGCAGGACTGAAGCTTTCTTT.

This clonotype was recorded a few times. The V and J genes are TRBV20-1 and TRBJ1-2; D is unclear. The germline CDR1 and CDR2 sequences are DFQATT and SNEGSKA (reference sequence). The CDR3 has 10 residues. V lost 4 bases to trimming and J lost 2 bases, with 2 bases between them. CDR3 sequence: CSAMNYGYTF. CDR3 nucleotide sequence: TGCAGTGCTATGAACTATGGCTACACCTTC.

This clonotype showed up just a few times. The chain couples TRBV10-2 to TRBJ2-7; 9 bases align to TRBD2. The J segment lost 3 bases and the V segment lost 11 bases, leaving 8 bases of the junction unmatched. The V gene's germline CDR1 is WSHSY and CDR2 SAAADI. The CDR3 runs 13 residues. CDR3 nucleotide sequence: TGCGCCGTGCGGGGGGGAGTCGACTACGAGCAGTACTTC. Translation: CAVRGGVDYEQYF.

For this clonotype: The junction departs from the called germline gene at one end, perhaps through a read error. In nucleotides, the CDR3 is TGTGCCAGCAGTTACTCGGGTCAAGAGCGGTTCTTC. Translation gives CASSYSGQERFF. The chain combines TRBV6-5 with TRBJ2-1, with unresolved D. The germline V gene encodes CDR1 MNHEY and CDR2 SVGAGI. The CDR3 extends over 12 amino acids.

This chain uses TRBV15 with TRBJ2-5; D is ambiguous. The ends were cut back, 0 bases at V and 1 base at J, with 9 bases in the middle. The germline V gene has CDR1 LNHNV and CDR2 YYDKDF (reference sequence). The CDR3 runs 15 residues. The CDR3 here is CATSRDPTFQETQYF. CDR3 in DNA: TGTGCCACCAGCAGAGACCCCACTTTCCAAGAGACCCAGTACTTC.

This chain connects TRBV10-3 to TRBJ2-7; the match to TRBD2 covers 8 bases. Germline trimming cut 4 bases from V and 2 bases from J; bases unmatched to any gene: 13. The germline V gene has CDR1 ENHRY and CDR2 SYGVKD. This CDR3 comprises 17 residues. The CDR3 is CAISAPKLGTSPYEQYF. The CDR3 DNA sequence: TGTGCCATCAGTGCGCCTAAGCTTGGGACTAGTCCCTACGAGCAGTACTTC.

This clonotype turned up a few times. CDR3 sequence (DNA): TGTGCCAGCAGCTCGGGACACACCGGCGGGGGTGAGCAGTTCTTC. Its protein product is CASSSGHTGGGEQFF. The chain employs TRBV11-2 and TRBJ2-1; maybe TRBD2 (7 bases). The CDR3 spans 15 residues. Deletions cut 4 bases from V and 9 bases from J, with 19 bases between. CDR1 and CDR2 from the germline V gene are SGHAT and FQNNGV. Based on the CDR3 plus reference TRBV11-2 and TRBJ2-1, the full variable domain is EAGVAQSPRYKIIEKRQSVAFWCNPISGHATLYWYQQILGQGPKLLIQFQNNGVVDDSQLPKDRFSAERLKGVDSTLKIQPAKLEDSAVYLCASSSGHTGGGEQFFGPGTRLTVL.